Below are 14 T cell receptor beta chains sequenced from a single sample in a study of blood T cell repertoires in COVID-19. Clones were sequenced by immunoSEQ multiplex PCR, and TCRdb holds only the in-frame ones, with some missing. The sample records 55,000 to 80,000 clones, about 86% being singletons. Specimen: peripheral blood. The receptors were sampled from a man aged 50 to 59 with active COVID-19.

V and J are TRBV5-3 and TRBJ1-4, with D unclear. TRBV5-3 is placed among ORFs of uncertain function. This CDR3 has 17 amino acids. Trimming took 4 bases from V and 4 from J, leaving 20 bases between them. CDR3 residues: CARSRTPGSDNNEKLFF. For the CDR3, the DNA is TGTGCCAGAAGCCGTACCCCGGGGTCAGATAATAATGAAAAACTGTTTTTT.

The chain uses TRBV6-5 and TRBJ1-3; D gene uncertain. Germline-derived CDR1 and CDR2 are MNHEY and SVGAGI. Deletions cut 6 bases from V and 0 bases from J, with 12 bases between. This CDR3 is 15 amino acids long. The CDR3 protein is CASRVGRGSGNTIYF. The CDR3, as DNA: TGTGCCAGCAGGGTCGGCAGAGGCTCTGGAAACACCATATATTTT.

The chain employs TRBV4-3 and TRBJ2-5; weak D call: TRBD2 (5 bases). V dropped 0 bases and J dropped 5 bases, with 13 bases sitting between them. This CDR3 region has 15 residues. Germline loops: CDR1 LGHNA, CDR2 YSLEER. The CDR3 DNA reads TGCGCCAGCAGCCAAGATCGGGGTTTTGGGGAGACCCAGTACTTC. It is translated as CASSQDRGFGETQYF.

For the CDR3, the DNA is TGTGCCAGCAGCTTCGGACTAGCGGGAGATGAGCAGTACTTC. It specifies CASSFGLAGDEQYF. V usage is TRBV7-9 and J usage is TRBJ2-7, with 13 bases fitting TRBD2. The CDR3 has 14 residues. From germline, CDR1 is SEHNR and CDR2 FQNEAQ (reference sequence). Losses at the gene ends were 3 bases for V and 7 bases for J; bases not matched to a gene: 3.

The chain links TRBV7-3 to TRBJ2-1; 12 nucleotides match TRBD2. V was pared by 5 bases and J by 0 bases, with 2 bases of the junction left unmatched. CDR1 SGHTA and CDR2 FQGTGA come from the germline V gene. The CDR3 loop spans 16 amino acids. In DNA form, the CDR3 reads TGTGCCAGCAGCCCGACTAGCGGGAGCTCCTACAATGAGCAGTTCTTC. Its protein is CASSPTSGSSYNEQFF.

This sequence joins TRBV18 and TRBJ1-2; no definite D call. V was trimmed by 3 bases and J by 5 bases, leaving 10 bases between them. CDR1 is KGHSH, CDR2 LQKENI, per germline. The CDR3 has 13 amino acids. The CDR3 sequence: CASSPNADYGYTF. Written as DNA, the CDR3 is TGTGCCAGCTCACCCAATGCGGATTATGGCTACACCTTC.

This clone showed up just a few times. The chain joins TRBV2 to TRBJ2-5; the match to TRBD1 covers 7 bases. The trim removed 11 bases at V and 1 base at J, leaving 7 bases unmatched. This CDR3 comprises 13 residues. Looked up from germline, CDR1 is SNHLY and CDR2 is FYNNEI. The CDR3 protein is CAQRDRVQETQYF. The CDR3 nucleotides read TGTGCCCAGCGCGACAGGGTCCAAGAGACCCAGTACTTC.

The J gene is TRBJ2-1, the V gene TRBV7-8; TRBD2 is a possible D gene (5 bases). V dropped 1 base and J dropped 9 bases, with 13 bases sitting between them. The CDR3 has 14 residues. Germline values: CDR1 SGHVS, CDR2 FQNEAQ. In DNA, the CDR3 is TGTGCCAGCAGCTTAGGGCTAGCCCCAAGTGAGCAGTTCTTC. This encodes CASSLGLAPSEQFF. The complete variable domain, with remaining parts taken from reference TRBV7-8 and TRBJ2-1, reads GAGVSQSPRYKVAKRGQDVALRCDPISGHVSLFWYQQALGQGPEFLTYFQNEAQLDKSGLPSDRFFAERPEGSVSTLKIQRTQQEDSAVYLCASSLGLAPSEQFFGPGTRLTVL.

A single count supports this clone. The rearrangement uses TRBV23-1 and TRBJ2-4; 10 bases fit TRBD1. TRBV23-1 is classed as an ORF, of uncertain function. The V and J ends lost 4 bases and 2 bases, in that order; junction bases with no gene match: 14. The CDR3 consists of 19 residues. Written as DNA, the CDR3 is TGCGCCAGCAGTCGCACAGACCCGGGACAGGGGATAACCAAAAACATTCAGTACTTC. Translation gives CASSRTDPGQGITKNIQYF.

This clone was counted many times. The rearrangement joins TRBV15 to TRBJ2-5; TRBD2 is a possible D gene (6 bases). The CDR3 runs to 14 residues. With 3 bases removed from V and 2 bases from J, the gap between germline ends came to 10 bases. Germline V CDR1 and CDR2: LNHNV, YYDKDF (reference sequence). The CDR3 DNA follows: TGTGCCACCAGCAGTCGACTAGGACAAGAGACCCAGTACTTC. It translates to CATSSRLGQETQYF.

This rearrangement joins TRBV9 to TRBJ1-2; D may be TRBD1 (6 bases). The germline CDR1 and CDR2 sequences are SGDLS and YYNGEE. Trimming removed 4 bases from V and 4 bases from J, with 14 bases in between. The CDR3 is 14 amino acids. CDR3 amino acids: CASSLTGDSYGYTF. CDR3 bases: TGTGCCAGCAGCTTGACAGGTGACTCCTATGGCTACACCTTC.

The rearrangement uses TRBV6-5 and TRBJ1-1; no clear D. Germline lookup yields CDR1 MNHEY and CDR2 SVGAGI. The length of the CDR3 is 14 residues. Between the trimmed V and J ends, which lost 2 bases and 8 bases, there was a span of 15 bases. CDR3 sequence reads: CASSYPGSGREAFF. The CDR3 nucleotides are TGTGCCAGCAGTTACCCTGGGTCGGGGAGAGAAGCTTTCTTT.

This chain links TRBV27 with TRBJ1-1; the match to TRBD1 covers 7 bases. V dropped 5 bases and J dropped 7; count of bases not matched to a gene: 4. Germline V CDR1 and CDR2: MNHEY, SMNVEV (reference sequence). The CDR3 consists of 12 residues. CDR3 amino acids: CASSPQGDEAFF. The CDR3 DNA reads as TGTGCCAGCAGTCCTCAGGGGGATGAAGCTTTCTTT.

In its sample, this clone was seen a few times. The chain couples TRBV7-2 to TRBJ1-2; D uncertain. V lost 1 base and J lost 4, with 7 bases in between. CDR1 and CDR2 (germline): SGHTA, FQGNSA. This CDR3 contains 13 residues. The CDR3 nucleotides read TGTGCCAGCAGCTTAGACGGTTTCTATGGCTACACCTTC. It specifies CASSLDGFYGYTF.